This TCR beta chain emerged from a study of T-cell memory formation after mild COVID-19. Study background: TCR clusters were largely donor specific.

CDR1 SGHRS and CDR2 YFSETQ come from the germline V gene. This CDR3 region has 14 residues. Trimming at V came to 4 bases and at J to 6 bases, leaving 5 bases not matched to a gene. Study conclusions and caveats: Among clones contracting day 15 to 85, CD4/CD8 was balanced, whereas later expanders leaned CD4+.

Details on this clonotype: Its antigen remains unidentified.

From the 5' RACE reads, TCRdb called clonotypes with MiXCR, one entry per CDR3 protein. The sample shows 350,000 to 450,000 distinct CDR3 sequences, around 19% of them seen only once. Specimen: PBMCs or a T cell subset sorted from them (not recorded which). J is TRBJ1-1 and V is TRBV5-1; TRBD1 matches 11 bases. The sequence was collected from an adult woman who had mild COVID-19 (a few samples of this study predate the infection). Cell type and time point are not known. The CDR3 region has the DNA TGCGCCAGCAGCCAGGACAGGGGGCGAGCTGAAGCTTTCTTT. Translated, it gives CASSQDRGRAEAFF. Combining the CDR3 with reference TRBV5-1 and TRBJ1-1 gives the whole variable domain KAGVTQTPRYLIKTRGQQVTLSCSPISGHRSVSWYQQTPGQGLQFLFEYFSETQRNKGNFPGRFSGRQFSNSRSEMNVSTLELGDSALYLCASSQDRGRAEAFFGQGTRLTVV.